Here is one TCR beta chain with its context. CDR1 SGHTA and CDR2 FQGTGA come from the germline V gene. The CDR3 has 18 amino acids. V dropped 1 base and J dropped 4; count of bases not matched to a gene: 12. TCRdb reprocessed the 5' RACE reads with MiXCR, giving one entry per CDR3 protein. The table lists about 50,000 distinct CDR3 sequences, roughly 28% of them singletons. The sequence was collected from a female donor with breast cancer. The sequencing sample was made of naive CD4+ T cells sorted from blood. This sample's subset: naive CD4+ T cells, CD4+CD45RA+CD25-. The genes are TRBV7-3 and TRBJ2-2; TRBD2 agrees at 7 bases. This CDR3 reads CASSLKMGGSGTTGELFF. CDR3 nucleotides: TGTGCCAGCAGCTTAAAGATGGGCGGGAGTGGGACCACCGGGGAGCTGTTTTTT.